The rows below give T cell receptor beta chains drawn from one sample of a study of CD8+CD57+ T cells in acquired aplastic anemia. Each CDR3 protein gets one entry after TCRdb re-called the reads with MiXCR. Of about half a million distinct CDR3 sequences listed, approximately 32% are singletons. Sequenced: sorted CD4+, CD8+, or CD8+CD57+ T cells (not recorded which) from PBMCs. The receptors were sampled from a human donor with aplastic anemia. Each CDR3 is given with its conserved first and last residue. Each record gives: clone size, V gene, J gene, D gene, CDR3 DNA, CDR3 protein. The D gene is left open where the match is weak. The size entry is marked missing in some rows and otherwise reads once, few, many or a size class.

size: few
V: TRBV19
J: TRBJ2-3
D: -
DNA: TGTGCCAGTAGTATAGATTTCTTTGGTTCCACTGGCGATACGCAGTATTTT
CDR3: CASSIDFFGSTGDTQYF

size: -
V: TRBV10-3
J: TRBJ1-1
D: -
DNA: TGTGCCAGCAGTCCGAAACAAGGGCCCAGGGTCCCTCGTAGGAACACTGAAGCTTTCTTT
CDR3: CASSPKQGPRVPRRNTEAFF

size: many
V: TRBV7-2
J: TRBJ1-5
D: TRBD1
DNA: TGTGCCAGCAGCAAGAGGGGGCCGAATCAGCCCCAGCATTTT
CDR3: CASSKRGPNQPQHF

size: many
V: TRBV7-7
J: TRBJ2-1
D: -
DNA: TGTGCTAGCAGCTTGTTCGTCGGGAGTGGCCCCTACAATGAGCAGTTCTTC
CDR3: CASSLFVGSGPYNEQFF

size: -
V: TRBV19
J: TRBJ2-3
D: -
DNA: TGTGCAAACCGTAGGGGACGGGAAAGCACAGATACGCAGTATTTT
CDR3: CANRRGRESTDTQYF

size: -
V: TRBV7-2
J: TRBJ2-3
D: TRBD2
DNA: TGTGCCTGGAGGAAGCGGGAGTCGGCAGATACGCAGTATTTT
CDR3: CAWRKRESADTQYF

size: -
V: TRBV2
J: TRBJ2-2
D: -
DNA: TGTGCCAGCAGTCCTGGACTCAATTCCGGCCGCGGGGAGCTGTTTTTT
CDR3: CASSPGLNSGRGELFF

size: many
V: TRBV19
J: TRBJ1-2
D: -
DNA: TGTGCCAGTAGTATGAGCCCGGGTAACTATGGCTACACCTTC
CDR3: CASSMSPGNYGYTF

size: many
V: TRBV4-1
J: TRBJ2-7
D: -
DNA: TGCGCCAGCAGCCAGGCGGGCGGTACAACCTACGAGCAGTACTTC
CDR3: CASSQAGGTTYEQYF

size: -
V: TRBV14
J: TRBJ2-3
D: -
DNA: TGTGCCAGCAGCCACTTCAAGGGGACCCTAGGTGGAGATACGCAGTATTTT
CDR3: CASSHFKGTLGGDTQYF

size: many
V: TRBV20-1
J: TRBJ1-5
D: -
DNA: TGCAGTGCTAGGATCGAGGGGGTGAGCAATCAGCCCCAGCATTTT
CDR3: CSARIEGVSNQPQHF

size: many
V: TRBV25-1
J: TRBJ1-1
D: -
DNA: TGTGCCAGCAGTGCCCTTGGGAACACTGAAGCTTTCTTT
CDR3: CASSALGNTEAFF

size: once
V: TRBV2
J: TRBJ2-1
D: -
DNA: TGTGCCTGGAAGGCCGGGAGTGAGCAGTTCTTC
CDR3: CAWKAGSEQFF

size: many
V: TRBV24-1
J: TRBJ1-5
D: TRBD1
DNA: TGTGCCACCGGTACAGGGGGCAATCAGCCCCAGCATTTT
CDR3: CATGTGGNQPQHF

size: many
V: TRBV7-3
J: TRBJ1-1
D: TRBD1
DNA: TGTGCCAGTAGTCCAGGACAGGGGAACACTGAAGCTTTCTTT
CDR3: CASSPGQGNTEAFF

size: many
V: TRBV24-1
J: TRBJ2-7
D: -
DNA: TGTGCCACCAGTGATTCGGGACTCGACGAGCAGTACTTC
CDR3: CATSDSGLDEQYF

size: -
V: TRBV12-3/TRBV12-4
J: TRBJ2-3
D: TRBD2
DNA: TGTGCCAGCAGTTTACAACTAGCGGGGGGACTTTCCACAGATACGCAGTATTTT
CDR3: CASSLQLAGGLSTDTQYF

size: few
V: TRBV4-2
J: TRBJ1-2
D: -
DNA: TGTGCCAGCAGACAAGGGGGGGGTCGGGTCGGCTACACCTTC
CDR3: CASRQGGGRVGYTF

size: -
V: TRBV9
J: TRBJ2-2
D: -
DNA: TGTGCCAGCAGCGTGGACTCTTCTGGGGAGCTGTTTTTT
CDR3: CASSVDSSGELFF

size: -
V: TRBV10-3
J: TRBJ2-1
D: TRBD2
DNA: TGTGCCATCAGTTGGACTAGCGGCCTCCAACCGTTCTTC
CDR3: CAISWTSGLQPFF

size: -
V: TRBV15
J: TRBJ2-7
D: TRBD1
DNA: TGTGCCACCAGCAGAGTGACAGGGTTTTTCGAGCAGTGCTTC
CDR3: CATSRVTGFFEQCF

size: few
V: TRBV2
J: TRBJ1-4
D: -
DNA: TGTGCCAGCAGACGCGACAGGTCACATGAAAAACTGTTTTTT
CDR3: CASRRDRSHEKLFF

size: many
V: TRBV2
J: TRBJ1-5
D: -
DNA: TGTGCCAGCAGTGGGACGGTCGTAGAAGCTCAGCCCCAGCATTTT
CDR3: CASSGTVVEAQPQHF

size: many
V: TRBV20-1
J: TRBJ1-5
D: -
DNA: TGCAGTGCTAGAGAGGATCAGCCCCAGCATTTT
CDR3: CSAREDQPQHF

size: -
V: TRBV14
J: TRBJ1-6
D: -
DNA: TGTGCCAGCTCGCCGGGCGGTGCCAGATTCTCACCCCTCCACTTT
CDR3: CASSPGGARFSPLHF

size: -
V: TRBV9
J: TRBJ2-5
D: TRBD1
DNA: TGTGCCAGCAGCGGTGGGACAGGGGGCCGTGACCAAGAGACCCAGTACTTC
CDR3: CASSGGTGGRDQETQYF

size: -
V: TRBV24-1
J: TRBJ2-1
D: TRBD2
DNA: TGTGCCACCAGTGATTCGGCTAGCGGGAGGGCCGGGTACAATGAGCAGTTCTTC
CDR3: CATSDSASGRAGYNEQFF

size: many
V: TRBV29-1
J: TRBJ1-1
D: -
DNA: TGCAGCGTTGCTCTTGGCAAGAACACTGAAGCTTTCTTT
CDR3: CSVALGKNTEAFF

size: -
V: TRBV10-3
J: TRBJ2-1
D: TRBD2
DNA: TGTGCCATCAGTGACCTGGGACTAGCGGGGGTCAATGAGCAGTTCTTC
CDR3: CAISDLGLAGVNEQFF

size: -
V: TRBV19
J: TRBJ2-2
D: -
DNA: TGTGCCAGTAGTATCGGGGGCAGTAACACCGGGGAGCTGTTTTTT
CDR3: CASSIGGSNTGELFF

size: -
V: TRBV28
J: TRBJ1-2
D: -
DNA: TGTGCCAGCAGTCCTAGCCGGGTCATGGCCCCTGGCTACACCTTC
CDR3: CASSPSRVMAPGYTF

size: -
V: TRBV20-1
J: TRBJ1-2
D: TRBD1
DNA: TGCAGTGCTAGGGGAGGCAGGGGGCTGTCTGGCTACACCTTC
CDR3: CSARGGRGLSGYTF

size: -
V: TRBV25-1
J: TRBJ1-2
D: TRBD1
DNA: TGTGCCGGGGGGGACAGGCGAACCTATGGCTACACCTTC
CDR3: CAGGDRRTYGYTF

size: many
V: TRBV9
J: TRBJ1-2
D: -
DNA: TGTGCCAGCAGCGTAGCCCTCAGCCCAAGCGGCTACACCTTC
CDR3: CASSVALSPSGYTF

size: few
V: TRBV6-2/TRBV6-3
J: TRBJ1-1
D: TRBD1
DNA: TGTGCCAGCAGTTACTCATCTGCAGGGGGCGCGGGGAACACTGAAGCTTTCTTT
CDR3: CASSYSSAGGAGNTEAFF

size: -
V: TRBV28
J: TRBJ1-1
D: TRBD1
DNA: TGTGCCAGCAGCCTTACGGACAGGGCAAATGAAGCTTTCTTT
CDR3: CASSLTDRANEAFF

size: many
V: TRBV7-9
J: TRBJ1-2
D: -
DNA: TGTGCCAGCTTGCCCGACGGCCGGGCGGTATCTGGCTACACCTTC
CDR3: CASLPDGRAVSGYTF